Listed below are T cell receptor beta chains from one sample, sequenced in a study of human T cells and chemical hapten exposure. TCRdb analysed the RACE reads with MiXCR anew, one entry per CDR3 protein. The sample carries more than 300,000 distinct CDR3 sequences, around 5.5% recorded once. Sequenced material: whole blood, taken in connection with sensitization to the hapten diphenylcyclopropenone (DPC). The receptors were sampled from a woman in her late teens or twenties with alopecia areata. Some clones in this sample may be carry-over from other donors' samples. CDR3s include the opening cysteine and the closing phenylalanine or tryptophan. The order of the fields is clone size, V gene, J gene, D gene, CDR3 DNA, CDR3 protein. The D gene is left open where the match is weak. Some rows have no size entry. The others give once, few or many, or a class for an expanded clone.

clone_size: few
v_call: TRBV6-5
j_call: TRBJ2-3
d_call: TRBD2
cdr3_nt: TGTGCCAGCAGTCGAGGGACTAGCGAAGATACGCAGTATTTT
cdr3_aa: CASSRGTSEDTQYF

clone_size: -
v_call: TRBV29-1
j_call: TRBJ2-7
d_call: -
cdr3_nt: TGCAGCGTTGAAGCCCACGGTGGGGAGCAGTACTTC
cdr3_aa: CSVEAHGGEQYF

clone_size: -
v_call: TRBV28
j_call: TRBJ1-5
d_call: -
cdr3_nt: TGTGCCAGCAGATACCCTAGTCGCGTGGGAAAAGGCAATCAGCCCCAGCATTTT
cdr3_aa: CASRYPSRVGKGNQPQHF

clone_size: few
v_call: TRBV2
j_call: TRBJ1-1
d_call: -
cdr3_nt: TGTGCCAGCAGTGATAGGGACGTTGGGGACACTGAAGCTTTCTTT
cdr3_aa: CASSDRDVGDTEAFF

clone_size: -
v_call: TRBV6-2/TRBV6-3
j_call: TRBJ2-2
d_call: -
cdr3_nt: TGTGCCAGCAGTGGGGCACAGGCGAACACCGGGGAGCTGTTTTTT
cdr3_aa: CASSGAQANTGELFF

clone_size: -
v_call: TRBV18
j_call: TRBJ2-3
d_call: -
cdr3_nt: TGTGCCAGCTCACGTGACGGGGGAACAGATACGCAGTATTTT
cdr3_aa: CASSRDGGTDTQYF

clone_size: many
v_call: TRBV28
j_call: TRBJ1-4
d_call: -
cdr3_nt: TGTGCCAGCAGTTTGGGAGTCAGGGGAGTTAGAGCAACTAATGAAAAACTGTTTTTT
cdr3_aa: CASSLGVRGVRATNEKLFF

clone_size: few
v_call: TRBV9
j_call: TRBJ2-2
d_call: TRBD1
cdr3_nt: TGTGCCAGCAGCTTCTGGGACAGATCGAACACCGGGGAGCTGTTTTTT
cdr3_aa: CASSFWDRSNTGELFF

clone_size: few
v_call: TRBV6-1
j_call: TRBJ2-7
d_call: TRBD1
cdr3_nt: TGTGCCAGCAATGGACAGGGGCCACCCTACGAGCAGTACTTC
cdr3_aa: CASNGQGPPYEQYF

clone_size: many
v_call: TRBV6-5
j_call: TRBJ2-2
d_call: TRBD1
cdr3_nt: TGTGCCAGCAGTTACGGGACAGATAACACCGGGGAGCTGTTTTTT
cdr3_aa: CASSYGTDNTGELFF

clone_size: -
v_call: TRBV6-2/TRBV6-3
j_call: TRBJ2-7
d_call: -
cdr3_nt: TGTGCCAGCAGTTTAGCGCTGTCCTCCGAGCAGTACTTC
cdr3_aa: CASSLALSSEQYF

clone_size: few
v_call: TRBV20-1
j_call: TRBJ1-1
d_call: -
cdr3_nt: TGCAGTGCTAGTGCCGGAACCGGCTCTACTGAAGCTTTCTTT
cdr3_aa: CSASAGTGSTEAFF

clone_size: -
v_call: TRBV3-1
j_call: TRBJ1-2
d_call: -
cdr3_nt: TGTGCCAGCAGCCAAGATACGGCAAGGAACTATGGCTACACCTTC
cdr3_aa: CASSQDTARNYGYTF

clone_size: few
v_call: TRBV21-1
j_call: TRBJ1-1
d_call: -
cdr3_nt: TGTGCCAGAACCATCGAACAGGAAGGGCGGGAAGCTTTCTTT
cdr3_aa: CARTIEQEGREAFF

clone_size: many
v_call: TRBV20-1
j_call: TRBJ1-6
d_call: -
cdr3_nt: TGCAGTGCTAGAGCCTCCTATAATTCACCCCTCCACTTT
cdr3_aa: CSARASYNSPLHF

clone_size: few
v_call: TRBV20-1
j_call: TRBJ1-2
d_call: -
cdr3_nt: TGCAGTGCTAGAGATTCGGTGCCGGGGGCGCGGTATGGCTACACCTTC
cdr3_aa: CSARDSVPGARYGYTF

clone_size: -
v_call: TRBV5-1
j_call: TRBJ2-3
d_call: TRBD2
cdr3_nt: TGCGCCAGCAGCTTCGGGGCGACTAGCGGGGGTAGCACAGATACGCAGTATTTT
cdr3_aa: CASSFGATSGGSTDTQYF

clone_size: few
v_call: TRBV3-1
j_call: TRBJ1-2
d_call: -
cdr3_nt: TGTGCCAGCAGCCAAGACGGGACTAACTATGGCTACACCTTC
cdr3_aa: CASSQDGTNYGYTF

clone_size: -
v_call: TRBV5-1
j_call: TRBJ2-3
d_call: -
cdr3_nt: TGCGCCAGCAGCTTGGAACTAGATACGCAGTATTTT
cdr3_aa: CASSLELDTQYF

clone_size: few
v_call: TRBV12-3/TRBV12-4
j_call: TRBJ2-7
d_call: -
cdr3_nt: TGTGCCAGCGGGAGAGGCGGGTACTCCTACGAGCAGTACTTC
cdr3_aa: CASGRGGYSYEQYF

clone_size: many
v_call: TRBV4-3
j_call: TRBJ2-7
d_call: -
cdr3_nt: TGCGCCAGCAGCCAAGTCCGGGACCCCTACTACGAGCAGTACTTC
cdr3_aa: CASSQVRDPYYEQYF

clone_size: many
v_call: TRBV4-3
j_call: TRBJ2-1
d_call: TRBD2
cdr3_nt: TGCGCCAGCAGCCCTGGCGCAGCGGGGGGGAAAGAGCAGTTCTTC
cdr3_aa: CASSPGAAGGKEQFF

clone_size: -
v_call: TRBV6-5
j_call: TRBJ2-4
d_call: TRBD2
cdr3_nt: TGTGCCAGCAGTTACAGTCCAGCGGGGAACATTCAGTACTTC
cdr3_aa: CASSYSPAGNIQYF

clone_size: many
v_call: TRBV5-5
j_call: TRBJ2-3
d_call: -
cdr3_nt: TGTGCCAGCAGCACCGACAGGTCCACAGATACGCAGTATTTT
cdr3_aa: CASSTDRSTDTQYF

clone_size: -
v_call: TRBV20-1
j_call: TRBJ1-1
d_call: -
cdr3_nt: TGCAGTGCGATGAGGGAGGGGAGTTGGAACACTGAAGCTTTCTTT
cdr3_aa: CSAMREGSWNTEAFF

clone_size: -
v_call: TRBV25-1
j_call: TRBJ1-1
d_call: -
cdr3_nt: TGTGCCAGCAGTAAACTACAGGGCTCTGAAGCTTTCTTT
cdr3_aa: CASSKLQGSEAFF

clone_size: many
v_call: TRBV4-3
j_call: TRBJ2-3
d_call: -
cdr3_nt: TGCGCCAGCAGCCAAGCTCCGCTAGGGGCAGATACGCAGTATTTT
cdr3_aa: CASSQAPLGADTQYF

clone_size: few
v_call: TRBV6-2/TRBV6-3
j_call: TRBJ1-5
d_call: -
cdr3_nt: TGTGCCAGCAGTCCTCGAAGCCCTCAGGGGATTACTCAGCCCCAGCATTTT
cdr3_aa: CASSPRSPQGITQPQHF

clone_size: few
v_call: TRBV27
j_call: TRBJ1-2
d_call: -
cdr3_nt: TGTGCCAGCAGTGTCCGCTATGGCTACACCTTC
cdr3_aa: CASSVRYGYTF

clone_size: many
v_call: TRBV2
j_call: TRBJ2-3
d_call: -
cdr3_nt: TGTGCCAGCAGTGGGCAGATCGATACGCAGTATTTT
cdr3_aa: CASSGQIDTQYF

clone_size: -
v_call: TRBV19
j_call: TRBJ1-2
d_call: -
cdr3_nt: TGTGCCAGTAGTATTGGACAGCGCTATGGCTACACCTTC
cdr3_aa: CASSIGQRYGYTF

clone_size: -
v_call: TRBV28
j_call: TRBJ2-7
d_call: TRBD2
cdr3_nt: TGTGCCAGCAGTGCAGGACTAGCGGGGGGCGCCTACGAGCAGTACTTC
cdr3_aa: CASSAGLAGGAYEQYF

clone_size: few
v_call: TRBV4-3
j_call: TRBJ2-4
d_call: -
cdr3_nt: TGCGCCAGCAGCCAAGATACGAGTATAGGCAACATTCAGTACTTC
cdr3_aa: CASSQDTSIGNIQYF

clone_size: many
v_call: TRBV2
j_call: TRBJ2-5
d_call: -
cdr3_nt: TGTGCCAGCAGTGGGCCGGACAACCAAGAGACCCAGTACTTC
cdr3_aa: CASSGPDNQETQYF

clone_size: few
v_call: TRBV6-2/TRBV6-3
j_call: TRBJ1-2
d_call: -
cdr3_nt: TGTGCCAGCAGTTACCAGGGGACCTATGGCTACACCTTC
cdr3_aa: CASSYQGTYGYTF

clone_size: few
v_call: TRBV7-2
j_call: TRBJ2-1
d_call: TRBD2
cdr3_nt: TGTGCCAGCAGCTTAGGCGGCGGGGGGACCCCCGGGCAGTTCTTC
cdr3_aa: CASSLGGGGTPGQFF

clone_size: many
v_call: TRBV27
j_call: TRBJ1-1
d_call: -
cdr3_nt: TGTGCCAGCAGCTTGGCCAGTCTGAACACTGAAGCTTTCTTT
cdr3_aa: CASSLASLNTEAFF

clone_size: few
v_call: TRBV12-5
j_call: TRBJ1-2
d_call: TRBD1
cdr3_nt: TGTGCTAGTGGCTCGGCCGGGACAGTCTATGGCTACACCTTC
cdr3_aa: CASGSAGTVYGYTF

clone_size: -
v_call: TRBV5-6
j_call: TRBJ2-4
d_call: TRBD1
cdr3_nt: TGTGCCAGCAGTCAAGTCGCAGGGGGCGCATCCAAAAACATTCAGTACTTC
cdr3_aa: CASSQVAGGASKNIQYF

clone_size: many
v_call: TRBV7-9
j_call: TRBJ1-3
d_call: TRBD1
cdr3_nt: TGTGCCAGCAGCATTGGGACAGCCTCTGGAAACACCATATATTTT
cdr3_aa: CASSIGTASGNTIYF

clone_size: few
v_call: TRBV4-2
j_call: TRBJ2-1
d_call: TRBD2
cdr3_nt: TGTGCCAGCAGCCAAACCCCACGGGGGGGTTACAATGAGCAGTTCTTC
cdr3_aa: CASSQTPRGGYNEQFF

clone_size: few
v_call: TRBV7-9
j_call: TRBJ2-3
d_call: TRBD1
cdr3_nt: TGTGCCAGCACCAACCAGGGGGCTTGGACAGATACGCAGTATTTT
cdr3_aa: CASTNQGAWTDTQYF

clone_size: few
v_call: TRBV4-1
j_call: TRBJ2-6
d_call: -
cdr3_nt: TGCGCCAGCAGCCATACGCCACCGAGCTCTGGGGCCAACGTCCTGACTTTC
cdr3_aa: CASSHTPPSSGANVLTF

clone_size: many
v_call: TRBV6-5
j_call: TRBJ2-7
d_call: TRBD1
cdr3_nt: TGTGCCAGCAGGGAGCCGGGACAGGGGACCTACGAGCAGTACTTC
cdr3_aa: CASREPGQGTYEQYF

clone_size: many
v_call: TRBV6-5
j_call: TRBJ2-1
d_call: -
cdr3_nt: TGTGCCAGCAGTTACCGTCAACGAGGGGGTAGAAATGAGCAGTTCTTC
cdr3_aa: CASSYRQRGGRNEQFF

clone_size: few
v_call: TRBV6-5
j_call: TRBJ2-2
d_call: TRBD1
cdr3_nt: TGTGCCAGCAGTTACGGACAGGGAGCGAACACCGGGGAGCTGTTTTTT
cdr3_aa: CASSYGQGANTGELFF

clone_size: few
v_call: TRBV5-1
j_call: TRBJ1-1
d_call: -
cdr3_nt: TGCGCCAGCAGCTCTCGAGGGGACGGGGGCACTGAAGCTTTCTTT
cdr3_aa: CASSSRGDGGTEAFF

clone_size: few
v_call: TRBV6-5
j_call: TRBJ2-2
d_call: -
cdr3_nt: TGTGCCAGCACCCGGACACTAACGAACACCGGGGAGCTGTTTTTT
cdr3_aa: CASTRTLTNTGELFF

clone_size: many
v_call: TRBV7-9
j_call: TRBJ1-2
d_call: -
cdr3_nt: TGTGCCAGCAGCTTAGCGCCAGGAGCCCTCTATGGCTACACCTTC
cdr3_aa: CASSLAPGALYGYTF

clone_size: -
v_call: TRBV4-3
j_call: TRBJ2-1
d_call: TRBD1
cdr3_nt: TGCGCCAGCAGCCAAGAGTATACGGGACAGGGGGCCGGAGAGCAGTTCTTC
cdr3_aa: CASSQEYTGQGAGEQFF

clone_size: -
v_call: TRBV12-5
j_call: TRBJ2-3
d_call: -
cdr3_nt: TGTGCTAGTGGTTTGGTACGAGCGGATTCGGCAGATACGCAGTATTTT
cdr3_aa: CASGLVRADSADTQYF